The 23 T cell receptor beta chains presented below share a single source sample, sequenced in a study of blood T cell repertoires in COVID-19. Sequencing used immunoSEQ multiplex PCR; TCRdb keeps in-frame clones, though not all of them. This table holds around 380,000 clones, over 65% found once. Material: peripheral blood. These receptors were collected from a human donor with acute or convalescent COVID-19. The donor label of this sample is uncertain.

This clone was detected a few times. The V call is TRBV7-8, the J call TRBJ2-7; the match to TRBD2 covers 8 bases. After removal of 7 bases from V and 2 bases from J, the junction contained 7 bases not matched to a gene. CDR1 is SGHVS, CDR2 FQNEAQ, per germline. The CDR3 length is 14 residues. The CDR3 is CASTLAAGPYEQYF. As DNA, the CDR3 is TGTGCCAGCACACTAGCGGCCGGGCCCTACGAGCAGTACTTC.

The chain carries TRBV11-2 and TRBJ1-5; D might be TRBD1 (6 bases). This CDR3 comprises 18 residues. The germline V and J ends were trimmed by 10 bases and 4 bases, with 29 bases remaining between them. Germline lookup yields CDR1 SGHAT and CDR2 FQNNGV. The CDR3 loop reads CATPRGGTPFDRNQPQHF. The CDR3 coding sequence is TGTGCCACCCCGAGGGGGGGGACACCTTTCGATCGGAATCAGCCCCAGCATTTT. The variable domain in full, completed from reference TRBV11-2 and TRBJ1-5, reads EAGVAQSPRYKIIEKRQSVAFWCNPISGHATLYWYQQILGQGPKLLIQFQNNGVVDDSQLPKDRFSAERLKGVDSTLKIQPAKLEDSAVYLCATPRGGTPFDRNQPQHFGDGTRLSIL.

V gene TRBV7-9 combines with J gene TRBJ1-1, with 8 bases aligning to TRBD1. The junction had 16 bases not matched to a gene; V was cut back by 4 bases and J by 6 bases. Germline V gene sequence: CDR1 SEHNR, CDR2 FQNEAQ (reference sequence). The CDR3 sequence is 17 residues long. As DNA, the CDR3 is TGTGCCAGCAGCTCAGGGGGCGCTTTTAGTAAATCCGCTGAAGCTTTCTTT. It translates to CASSSGGAFSKSAEAFF.

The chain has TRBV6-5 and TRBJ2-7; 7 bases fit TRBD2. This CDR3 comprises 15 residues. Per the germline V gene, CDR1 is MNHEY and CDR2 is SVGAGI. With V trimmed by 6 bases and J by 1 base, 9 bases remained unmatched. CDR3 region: CASSPKGSGSYEQYF. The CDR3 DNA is TGTGCCAGCAGCCCCAAGGGTAGCGGGTCCTACGAGCAGTACTTC.

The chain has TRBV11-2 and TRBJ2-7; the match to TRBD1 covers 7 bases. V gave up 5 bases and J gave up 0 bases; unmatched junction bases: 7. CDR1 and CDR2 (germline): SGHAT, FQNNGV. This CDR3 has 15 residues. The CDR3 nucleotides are TGTGCCAGCAGCCGCGACAGGGTGAGCTCCTACGAGCAGTACTTC. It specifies CASSRDRVSSYEQYF.

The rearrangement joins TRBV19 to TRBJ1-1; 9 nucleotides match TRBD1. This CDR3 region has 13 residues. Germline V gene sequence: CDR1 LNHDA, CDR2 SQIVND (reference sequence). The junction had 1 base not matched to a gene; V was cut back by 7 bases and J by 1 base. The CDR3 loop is CASKDRGNTEAFF. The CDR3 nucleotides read TGTGCCAGTAAGGACAGGGGGAACACTGAAGCTTTCTTT.

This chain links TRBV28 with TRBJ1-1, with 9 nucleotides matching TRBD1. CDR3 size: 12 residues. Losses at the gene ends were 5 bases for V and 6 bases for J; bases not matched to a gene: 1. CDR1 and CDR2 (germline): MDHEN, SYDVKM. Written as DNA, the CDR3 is TGTGCCAGCAGTGGGGACAGGGCTGAAGCTTTCTTT. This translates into CASSGDRAEAFF.

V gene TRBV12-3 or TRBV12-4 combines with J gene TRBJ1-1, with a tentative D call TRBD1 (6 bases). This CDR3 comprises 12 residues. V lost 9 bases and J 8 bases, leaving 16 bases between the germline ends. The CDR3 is CASRGPRGEAFF. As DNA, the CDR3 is TGTGCCAGTCGAGGCCCAAGGGGGGAAGCTTTCTTT.

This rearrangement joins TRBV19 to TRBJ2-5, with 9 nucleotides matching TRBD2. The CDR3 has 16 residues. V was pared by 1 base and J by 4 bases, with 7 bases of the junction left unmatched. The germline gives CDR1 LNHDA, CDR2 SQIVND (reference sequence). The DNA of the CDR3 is TGTGCCAGTAGTATAGTGGGCGGGGGGGCCGGAGAGACCCAGTACTTC. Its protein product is CASSIVGGGAGETQYF.

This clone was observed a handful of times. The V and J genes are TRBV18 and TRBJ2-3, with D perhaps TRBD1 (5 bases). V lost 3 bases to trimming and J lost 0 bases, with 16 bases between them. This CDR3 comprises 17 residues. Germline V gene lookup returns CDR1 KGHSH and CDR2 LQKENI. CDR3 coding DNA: TGTGCCAGCTCACCCCGGACATACCTTGTTAGCACAGATACGCAGTATTTT. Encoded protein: CASSPRTYLVSTDTQYF.

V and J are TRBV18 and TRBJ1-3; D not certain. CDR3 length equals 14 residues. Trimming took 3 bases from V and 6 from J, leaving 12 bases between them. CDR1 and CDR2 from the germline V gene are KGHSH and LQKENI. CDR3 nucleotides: TGTGCCAGCTCACCTGCCAGCAGGCTAAACACCATATATTTT. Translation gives CASSPASRLNTIYF.

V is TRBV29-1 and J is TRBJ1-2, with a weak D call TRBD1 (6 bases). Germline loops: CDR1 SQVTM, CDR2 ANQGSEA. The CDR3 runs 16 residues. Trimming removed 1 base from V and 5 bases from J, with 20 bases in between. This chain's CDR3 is CSVEVEGVARGYGYTF. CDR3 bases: TGCAGCGTTGAAGTTGAGGGGGTGGCAAGGGGATATGGCTACACCTTC.

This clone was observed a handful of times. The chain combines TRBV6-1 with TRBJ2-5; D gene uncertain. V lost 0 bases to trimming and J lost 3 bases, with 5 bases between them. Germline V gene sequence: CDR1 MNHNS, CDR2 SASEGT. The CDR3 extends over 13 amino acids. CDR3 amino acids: CASSEALKETQYF. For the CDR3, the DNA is TGTGCCAGCAGTGAAGCGCTAAAAGAGACCCAGTACTTC.

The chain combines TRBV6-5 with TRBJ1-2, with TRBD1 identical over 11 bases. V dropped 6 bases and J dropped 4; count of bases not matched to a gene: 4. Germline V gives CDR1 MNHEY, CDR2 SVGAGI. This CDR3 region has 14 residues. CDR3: CASSRDRGIYGYTF. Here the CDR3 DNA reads TGTGCCAGCAGCCGGGACAGGGGGATCTATGGCTACACCTTC.

The CDR3, as DNA: TGTGCCAGCAGCCGCAGTGAATTCACTGAAGCTTTCTTT. It yields the protein CASSRSEFTEAFF. The gene calls are TRBV11-3 and TRBJ1-1; D is undetermined. This CDR3 is built from 13 residues. The V and J ends lost 5 bases and 4 bases respectively, with 11 bases between them. Germline V gene lookup returns CDR1 SGHNT and CDR2 YENEEA.

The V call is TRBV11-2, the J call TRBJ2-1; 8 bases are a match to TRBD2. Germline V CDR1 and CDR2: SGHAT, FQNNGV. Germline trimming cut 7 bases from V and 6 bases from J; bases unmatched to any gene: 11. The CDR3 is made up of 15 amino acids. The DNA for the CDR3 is TGTGCCAGCACCCGGGGGGGTGGAAGGAGCAATGAGCAGTTCTTC. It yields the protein CASTRGGGRSNEQFF.

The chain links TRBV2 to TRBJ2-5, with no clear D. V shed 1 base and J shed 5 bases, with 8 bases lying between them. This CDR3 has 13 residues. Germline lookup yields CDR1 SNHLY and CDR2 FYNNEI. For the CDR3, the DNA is TGTGCCAGCAGTGAAGACCTCGGGGAGACCCAGTACTTC. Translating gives CASSEDLGETQYF.

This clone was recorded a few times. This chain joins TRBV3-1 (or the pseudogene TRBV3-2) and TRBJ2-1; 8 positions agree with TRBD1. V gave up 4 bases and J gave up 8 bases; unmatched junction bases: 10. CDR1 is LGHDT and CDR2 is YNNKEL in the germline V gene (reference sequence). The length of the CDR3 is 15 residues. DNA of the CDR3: TGTGCCAGCAGCCGGACAGGACAGGGCGTCCATGAGCAGTTCTTC. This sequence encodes CASSRTGQGVHEQFF.

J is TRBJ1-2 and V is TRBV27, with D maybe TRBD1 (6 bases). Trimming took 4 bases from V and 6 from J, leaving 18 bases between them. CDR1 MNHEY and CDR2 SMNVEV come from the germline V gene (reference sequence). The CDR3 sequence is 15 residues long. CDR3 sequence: CASSSRNRALHGYTF. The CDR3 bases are TGTGCCAGCAGTTCTCGAAACAGGGCTCTACATGGCTACACCTTC.

The CDR3 DNA reads as TGTGCCAGCTCACCACTTCCTAGCGGGAGGGGTACAGATACGCAGTATTTT. It encodes CASSPLPSGRGTDTQYF. The J gene is TRBJ2-3, the V gene TRBV18, with TRBD2 matching 12 bases. The CDR3 has 17 amino acids. V lost 1 base and J lost 3; bases outside the gene matches: 5. Germline V gene sequence: CDR1 KGHSH, CDR2 LQKENI.

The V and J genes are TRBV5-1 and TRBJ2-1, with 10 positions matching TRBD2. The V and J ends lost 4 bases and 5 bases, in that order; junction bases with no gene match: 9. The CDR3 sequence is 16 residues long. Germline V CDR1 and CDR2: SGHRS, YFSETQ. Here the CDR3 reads CASSPPLAGANNEQFF. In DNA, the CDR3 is TGCGCCAGCAGCCCCCCCCTAGCGGGAGCGAACAATGAGCAGTTCTTC. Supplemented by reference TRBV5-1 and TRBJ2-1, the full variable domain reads KAGVTQTPRYLIKTRGQQVTLSCSPISGHRSVSWYQQTPGQGLQFLFEYFSETQRNKGNFPGRFSGRQFSNSRSEMNVSTLELGDSALYLCASSPPLAGANNEQFFGPGTRLTVL.

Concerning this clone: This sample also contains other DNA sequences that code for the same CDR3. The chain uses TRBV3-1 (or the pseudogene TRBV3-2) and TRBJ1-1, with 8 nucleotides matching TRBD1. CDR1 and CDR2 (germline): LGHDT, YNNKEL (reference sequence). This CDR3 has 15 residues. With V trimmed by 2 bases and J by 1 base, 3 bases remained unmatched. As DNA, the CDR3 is TGTGCCAGCAGCCAACAGGGGGCGGGGAACACTGAAGCTTTCTTT. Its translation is CASSQQGAGNTEAFF.

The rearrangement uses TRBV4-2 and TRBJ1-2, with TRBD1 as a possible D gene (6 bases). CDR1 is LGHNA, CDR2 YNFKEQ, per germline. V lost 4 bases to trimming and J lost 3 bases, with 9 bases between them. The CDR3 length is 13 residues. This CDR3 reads CASSPGAYYGYTF. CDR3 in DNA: TGTGCCAGCAGCCCAGGGGCTTACTATGGCTACACCTTC.